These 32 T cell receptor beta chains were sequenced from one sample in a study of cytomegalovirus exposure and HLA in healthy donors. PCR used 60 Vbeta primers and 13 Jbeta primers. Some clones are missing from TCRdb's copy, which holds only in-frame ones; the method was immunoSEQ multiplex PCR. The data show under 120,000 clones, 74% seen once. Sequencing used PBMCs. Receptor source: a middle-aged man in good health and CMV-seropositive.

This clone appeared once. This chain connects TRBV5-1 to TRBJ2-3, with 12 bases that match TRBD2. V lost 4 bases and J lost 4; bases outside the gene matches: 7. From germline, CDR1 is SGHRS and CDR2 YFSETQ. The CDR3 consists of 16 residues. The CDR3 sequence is CASSPRTSGASDTQYF. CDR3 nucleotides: TGCGCCAGCAGCCCCAGGACTAGCGGGGCTTCAGATACGCAGTATTTT.

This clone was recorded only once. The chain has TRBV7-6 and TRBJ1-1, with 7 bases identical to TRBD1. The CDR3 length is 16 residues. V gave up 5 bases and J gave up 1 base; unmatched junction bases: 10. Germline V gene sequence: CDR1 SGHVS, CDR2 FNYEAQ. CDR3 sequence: CASSRAGQGGNTEAFF. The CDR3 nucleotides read TGTGCCAGCAGCCGGGCCGGTCAGGGGGGGAACACTGAAGCTTTCTTT.

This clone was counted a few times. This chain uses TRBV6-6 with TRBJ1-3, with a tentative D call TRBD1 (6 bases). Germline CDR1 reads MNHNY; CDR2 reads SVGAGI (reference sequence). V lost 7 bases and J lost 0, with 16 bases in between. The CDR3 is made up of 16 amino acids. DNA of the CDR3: TGTGCCAGCACGATTGACAGGCTGAGCTCTGGAAACACCATATATTTT. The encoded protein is CASTIDRLSSGNTIYF.

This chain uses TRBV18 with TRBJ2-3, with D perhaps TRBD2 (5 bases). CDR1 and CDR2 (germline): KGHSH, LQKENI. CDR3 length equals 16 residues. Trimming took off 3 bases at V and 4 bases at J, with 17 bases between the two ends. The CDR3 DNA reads TGTGCCAGCTCACCCTCCGGGGTTACTGAGGCAGATACGCAGTATTTT. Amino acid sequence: CASSPSGVTEADTQYF.

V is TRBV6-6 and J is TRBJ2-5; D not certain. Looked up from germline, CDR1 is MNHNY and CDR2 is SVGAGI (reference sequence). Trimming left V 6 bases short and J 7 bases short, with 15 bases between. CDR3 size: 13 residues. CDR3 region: CASSRVAVGTQYF. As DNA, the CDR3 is TGTGCCAGCAGCCGGGTGGCCGTGGGGACCCAGTACTTC.

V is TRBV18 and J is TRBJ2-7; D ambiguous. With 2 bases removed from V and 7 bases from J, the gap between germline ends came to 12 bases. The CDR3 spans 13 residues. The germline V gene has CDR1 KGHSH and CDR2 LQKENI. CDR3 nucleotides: TGTGCCAGCTCACCATCCCCTACCGGGGAGCAGTACTTC. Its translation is CASSPSPTGEQYF.

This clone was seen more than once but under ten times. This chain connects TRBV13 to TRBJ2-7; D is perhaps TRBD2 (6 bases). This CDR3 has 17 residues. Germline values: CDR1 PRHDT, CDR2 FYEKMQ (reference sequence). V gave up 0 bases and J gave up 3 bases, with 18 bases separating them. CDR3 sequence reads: CASSLGARGRHLYEQYF. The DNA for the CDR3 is TGTGCCAGCAGCTTAGGGGCGCGGGGCAGACACCTCTACGAGCAGTACTTC.

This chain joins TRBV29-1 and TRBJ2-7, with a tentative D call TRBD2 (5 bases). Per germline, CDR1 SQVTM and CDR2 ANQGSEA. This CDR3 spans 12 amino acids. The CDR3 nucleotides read TGCAGTGGCGGAGGTGGGTCCTACGAGCAGTACTTC. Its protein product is CSGGGGSYEQYF.

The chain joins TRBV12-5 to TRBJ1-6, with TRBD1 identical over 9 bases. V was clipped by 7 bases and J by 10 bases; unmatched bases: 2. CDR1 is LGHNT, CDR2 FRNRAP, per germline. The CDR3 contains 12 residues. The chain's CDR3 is CASAGQGSPLHF. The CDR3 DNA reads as TGTGCTAGTGCGGGACAGGGATCACCCCTCCACTTT.

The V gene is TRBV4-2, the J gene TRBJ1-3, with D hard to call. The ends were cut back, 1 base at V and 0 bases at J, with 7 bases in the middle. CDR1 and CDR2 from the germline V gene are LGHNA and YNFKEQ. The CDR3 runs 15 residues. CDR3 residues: CASSQAPSSGNTIYF. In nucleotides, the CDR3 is TGTGCCAGCAGCCAAGCACCCAGCTCTGGAAACACCATATATTTT.

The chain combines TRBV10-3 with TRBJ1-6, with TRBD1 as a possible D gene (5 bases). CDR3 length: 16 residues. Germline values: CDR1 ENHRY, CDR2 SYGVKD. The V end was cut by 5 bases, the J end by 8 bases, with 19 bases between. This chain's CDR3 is CAISPTAGQADSPLHF. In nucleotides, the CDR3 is TGTGCCATCAGTCCCACCGCGGGGCAGGCCGATTCACCCCTCCACTTT.

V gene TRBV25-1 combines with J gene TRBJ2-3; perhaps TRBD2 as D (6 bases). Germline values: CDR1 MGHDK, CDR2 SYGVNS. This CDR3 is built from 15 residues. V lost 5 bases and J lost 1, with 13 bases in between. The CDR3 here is CASSTIAERTDTQYF. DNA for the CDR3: TGTGCCAGCAGTACGATAGCGGAACGCACAGATACGCAGTATTTT.

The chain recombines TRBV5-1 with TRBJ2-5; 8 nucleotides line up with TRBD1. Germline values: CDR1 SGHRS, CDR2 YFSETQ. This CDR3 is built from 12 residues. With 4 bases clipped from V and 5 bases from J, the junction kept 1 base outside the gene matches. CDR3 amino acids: CASSRQGETQYF. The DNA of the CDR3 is TGCGCCAGCAGCCGACAGGGGGAGACCCAGTACTTC.

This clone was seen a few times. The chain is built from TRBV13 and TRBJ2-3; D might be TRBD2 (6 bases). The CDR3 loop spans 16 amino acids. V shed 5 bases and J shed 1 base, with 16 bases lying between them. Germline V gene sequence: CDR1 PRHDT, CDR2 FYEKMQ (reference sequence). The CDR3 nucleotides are TGTGCCAGCAGCACCCCCTATCGCGGGGGCACAGATACGCAGTATTTT. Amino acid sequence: CASSTPYRGGTDTQYF.

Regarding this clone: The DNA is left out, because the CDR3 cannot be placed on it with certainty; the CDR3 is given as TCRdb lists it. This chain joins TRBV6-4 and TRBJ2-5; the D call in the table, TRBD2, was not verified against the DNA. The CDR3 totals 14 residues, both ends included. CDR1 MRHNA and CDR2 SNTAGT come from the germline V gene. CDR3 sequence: CATDSFGSEETQYF.

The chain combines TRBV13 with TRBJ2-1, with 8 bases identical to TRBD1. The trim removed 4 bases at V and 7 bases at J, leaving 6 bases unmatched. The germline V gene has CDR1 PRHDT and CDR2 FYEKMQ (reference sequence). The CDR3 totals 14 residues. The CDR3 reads CASSSGTGRNEQFF. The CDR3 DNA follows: TGTGCCAGCAGCTCCGGGACAGGTCGAAATGAGCAGTTCTTC.

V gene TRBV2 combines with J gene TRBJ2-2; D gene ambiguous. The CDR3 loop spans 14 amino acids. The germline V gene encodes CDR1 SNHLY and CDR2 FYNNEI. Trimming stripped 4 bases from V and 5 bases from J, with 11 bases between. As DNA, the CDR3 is TGTGCCAGCAGTGCACAGATCTTTACCGGGGAGCTGTTTTTT. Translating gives CASSAQIFTGELFF.

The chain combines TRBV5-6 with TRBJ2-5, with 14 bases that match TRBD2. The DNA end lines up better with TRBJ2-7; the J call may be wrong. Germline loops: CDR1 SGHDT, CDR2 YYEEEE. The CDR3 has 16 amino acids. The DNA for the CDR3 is TGTGCCAGCAGCTTGGCTGGACTAGCGGGGGGCTACGAGCAGTACTTC. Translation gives CASSLAGLAGGYEQYF.

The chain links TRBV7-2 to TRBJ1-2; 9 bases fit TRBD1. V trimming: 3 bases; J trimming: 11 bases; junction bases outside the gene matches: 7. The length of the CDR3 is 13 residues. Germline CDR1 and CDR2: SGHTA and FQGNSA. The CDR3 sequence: CASSFTGTGRYTF. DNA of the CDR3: TGTGCCAGCAGCTTTACCGGGACAGGGAGATACACCTTC.

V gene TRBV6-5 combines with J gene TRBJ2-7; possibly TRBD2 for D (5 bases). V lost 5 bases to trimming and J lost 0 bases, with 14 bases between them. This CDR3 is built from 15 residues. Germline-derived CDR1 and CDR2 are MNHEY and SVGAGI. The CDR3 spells CASSRTGSLSYEQYF. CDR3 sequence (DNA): TGTGCCAGCAGTCGGACGGGGAGTCTCTCCTACGAGCAGTACTTC.

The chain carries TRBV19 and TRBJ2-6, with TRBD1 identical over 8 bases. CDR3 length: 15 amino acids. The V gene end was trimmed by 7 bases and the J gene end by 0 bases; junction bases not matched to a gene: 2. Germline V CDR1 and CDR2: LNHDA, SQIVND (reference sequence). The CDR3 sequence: CASKGQGSGANVLTF. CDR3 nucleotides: TGTGCCAGTAAAGGACAGGGCTCTGGGGCCAACGTCCTGACTTTC. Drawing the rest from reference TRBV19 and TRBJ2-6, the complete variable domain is DGGITQSPKYLFRKEGQNVTLSCEQNLNHDAMYWYRQDPGQGLRLIYYSQIVNDFQKGDIAEGYSVSREKKESFPLTVTSAQKNPTAFYLCASKGQGSGANVLTFGAGSRLTVL.

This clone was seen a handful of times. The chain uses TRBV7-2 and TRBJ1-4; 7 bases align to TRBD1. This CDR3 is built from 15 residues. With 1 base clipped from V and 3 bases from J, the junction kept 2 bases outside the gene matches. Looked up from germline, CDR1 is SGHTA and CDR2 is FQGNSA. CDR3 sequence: CASSLVTGPNEKLFF. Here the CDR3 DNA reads TGTGCCAGCAGCTTAGTGACAGGGCCTAATGAAAAACTGTTTTTT.

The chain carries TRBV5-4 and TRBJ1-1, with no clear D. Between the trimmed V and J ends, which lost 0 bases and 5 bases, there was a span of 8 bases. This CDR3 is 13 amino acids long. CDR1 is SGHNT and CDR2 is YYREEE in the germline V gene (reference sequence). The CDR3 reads CASSLAEDTEAFF. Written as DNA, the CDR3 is TGTGCCAGCAGCTTGGCCGAGGATACTGAAGCTTTCTTT.

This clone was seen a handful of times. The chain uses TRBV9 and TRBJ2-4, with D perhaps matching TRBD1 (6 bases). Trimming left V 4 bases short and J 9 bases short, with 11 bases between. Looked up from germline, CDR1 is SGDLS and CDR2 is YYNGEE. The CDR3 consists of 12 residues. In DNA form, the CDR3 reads TGTGCCAGCAGCAAGGGGGAAGGCATTCAGTACTTC. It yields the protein CASSKGEGIQYF.

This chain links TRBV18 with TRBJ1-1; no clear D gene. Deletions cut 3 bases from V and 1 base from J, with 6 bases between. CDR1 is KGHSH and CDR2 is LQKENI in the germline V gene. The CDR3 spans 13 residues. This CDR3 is CASSPSGNTEAFF. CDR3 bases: TGTGCCAGCTCACCTTCAGGGAACACTGAAGCTTTCTTT.

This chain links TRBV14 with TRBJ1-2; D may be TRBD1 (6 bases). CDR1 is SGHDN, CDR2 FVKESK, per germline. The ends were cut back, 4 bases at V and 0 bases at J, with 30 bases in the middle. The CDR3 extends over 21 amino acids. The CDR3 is CASSRIGGRGKAGDPNYGYTF. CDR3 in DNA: TGTGCCAGCAGCCGAATTGGGGGCAGGGGAAAGGCCGGGGATCCTAACTATGGCTACACCTTC. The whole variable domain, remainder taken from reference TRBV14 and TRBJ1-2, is EAGVTQFPSHSVIEKGQTVTLRCDPISGHDNLYWYRRVMGKEIKFLLHFVKESKQDESGMPNNRFLAERTGGTYSTLKVQPAELEDSGVYFCASSRIGGRGKAGDPNYGYTFGSGTRLTVV.

The CDR3 reads CASSQGTSGSTDTQYF. CDR3 DNA sequence: TGCGCCAGCAGCCAGGGGACTAGCGGGAGCACAGATACGCAGTATTTT. The genes are TRBV5-1 and TRBJ2-3, with 12 bases lining up with TRBD2. The CDR3 length is 16 residues. J gave up 0 bases and V 4 bases, and 3 bases lay outside the gene matches. CDR1 is SGHRS, CDR2 YFSETQ, per germline.

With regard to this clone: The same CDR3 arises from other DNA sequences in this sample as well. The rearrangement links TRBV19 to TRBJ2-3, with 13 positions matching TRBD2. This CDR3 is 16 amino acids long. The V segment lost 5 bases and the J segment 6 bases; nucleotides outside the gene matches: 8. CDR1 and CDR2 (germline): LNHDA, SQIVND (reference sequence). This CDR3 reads CASSPGLAGVGDTQYF. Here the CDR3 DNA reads TGTGCCAGTAGTCCCGGACTAGCGGGAGTGGGGGATACGCAGTATTTT.

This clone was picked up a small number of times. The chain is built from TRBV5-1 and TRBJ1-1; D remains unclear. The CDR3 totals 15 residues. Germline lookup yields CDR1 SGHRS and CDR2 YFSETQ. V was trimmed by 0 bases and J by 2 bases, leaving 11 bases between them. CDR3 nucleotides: TGCGCCAGCAGCTTGGCCCCAGGAATTAACACTGAAGCTTTCTTT. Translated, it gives CASSLAPGINTEAFF.

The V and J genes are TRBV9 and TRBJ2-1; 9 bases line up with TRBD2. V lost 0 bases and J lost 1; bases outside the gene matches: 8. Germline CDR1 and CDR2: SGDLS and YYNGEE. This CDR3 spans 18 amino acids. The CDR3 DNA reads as TGTGCCAGCAGCGTAGATCCTAGCGGGGCTCTATCCTACAATGAGCAGTTCTTC. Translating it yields CASSVDPSGALSYNEQFF.

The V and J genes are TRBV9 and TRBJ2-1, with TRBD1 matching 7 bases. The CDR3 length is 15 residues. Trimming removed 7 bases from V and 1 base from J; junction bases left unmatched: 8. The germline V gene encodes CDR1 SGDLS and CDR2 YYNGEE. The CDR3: CASARDSNSYNEQFF. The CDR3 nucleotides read TGTGCCAGCGCCCGGGACAGTAATTCCTACAATGAGCAGTTCTTC.

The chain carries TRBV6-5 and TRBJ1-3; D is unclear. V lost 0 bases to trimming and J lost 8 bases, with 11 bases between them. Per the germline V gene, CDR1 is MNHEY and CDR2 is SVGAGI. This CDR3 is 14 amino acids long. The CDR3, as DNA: TGTGCCAGCAGTTACTCGATAAGAGCGGACACCATATATTTT. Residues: CASSYSIRADTIYF.